This T cell receptor (beta chain) was obtained from a study of blood T cell repertoires in COVID-19. On the study more broadly: Acute-phase and convalescent COVID-19 samples originated in the United States, Italy and Spain.

Trimming took 7 bases from V and 6 from J; bases not matched to a gene: 12. The germline V gene has CDR1 LNHDA and CDR2 SQIVND (reference sequence). The CDR3 loop spans 15 amino acids. Profiling relied on immunoSEQ multiplex PCR, and the TCRdb table lists in-frame clones only, not all of them. The sample includes around 290,000 clones, 75% to 90% of them seen just once. This clone was detected once. This receptor was identified in a woman between 40 and 55 years old who had recovered from COVID-19. The sample comprised PBMCs or T cells enriched from blood (not recorded which). V gene TRBV19 combines with J gene TRBJ1-5, with TRBD1 identical over 7 bases. For the CDR3, the DNA is TGTGCCAGTACCGCCGAAACAAACAGGGGTCAGCCCCAGCATTTT. Encoded protein: CASTAETNRGQPQHF.